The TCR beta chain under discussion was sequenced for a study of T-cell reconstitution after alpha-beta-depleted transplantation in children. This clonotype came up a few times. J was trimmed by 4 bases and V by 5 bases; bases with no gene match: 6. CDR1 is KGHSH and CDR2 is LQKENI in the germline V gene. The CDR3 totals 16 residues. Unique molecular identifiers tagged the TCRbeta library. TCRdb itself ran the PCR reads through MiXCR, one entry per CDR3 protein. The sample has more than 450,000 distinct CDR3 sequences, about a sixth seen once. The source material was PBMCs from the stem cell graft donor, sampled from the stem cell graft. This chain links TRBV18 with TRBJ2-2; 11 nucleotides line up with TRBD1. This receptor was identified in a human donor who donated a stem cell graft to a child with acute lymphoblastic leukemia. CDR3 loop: CASSSTGTGGTGELFF. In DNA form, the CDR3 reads TGTGCCAGCTCATCAACCGGGACAGGGGGCACCGGGGAGCTGTTTTTT.